The following is a T cell receptor (beta chain) sequence with its context. Its matching antigen is unknown. This CDR3 is 14 amino acids long. CDR1 and CDR2 (germline): SGHNT, YYREEE (reference sequence). V dropped 0 bases and J dropped 8 bases, with 12 bases sitting between them. This specimen belongs to a study of PD-L1 blockade in urothelial cancer. Across the study: Median blood clonality was roughly 0.074, with 82,636 unique TCRs.

The study's findings and limits: Pretreatment TCR clonality in blood under the median foretold superior survival.

Using immunoSEQ multiplex PCR, the repertoire was profiled, and TCRdb retains in-frame clones only, with some absent. The sample includes around 19,000 clones, about 86% of them seen just once. The source of this sequence is a man aged 45 to 65 with urothelial cancer. The input for sequencing was PBMCs, taken around atezolizumab (anti-PD-L1) treatment. The rearrangement links TRBV5-4 to TRBJ2-1; possibly TRBD1 for D (5 bases). The CDR3 loop reads CASSLEQGSDEQFF. CDR3 nucleotides: TGTGCCAGCAGCTTGGAGCAGGGTAGTGATGAGCAGTTCTTC.